This TCR beta chain was found in a study of T cell repertoires in cytomegalovirus infection. At the level of the study: Shared public TCR beta signatures pointed to both CMV infection and a matching HLA type. Study observations and caveats: Summed frequency of public TCR beta families distinguished CMV carriers with the relevant HLA. Ex vivo, HLA-C-restricted CMV-specific TCR beta clonotypes prevailed over the rest of the response.

TCRdb called the reads again in MiXCR, with one record for every CDR3 protein. There are roughly 720,000 distinct CDR3 sequences in the sample; 35% to 45% occur only once, and 2.8% lies in the top ten. This clonotype was picked up many times. Its target is unknown. The germline V gene has CDR1 SGHVS and CDR2 FQNEAQ. V gave up 1 base and J gave up 5 bases; unmatched junction bases: 13. The CDR3 has 17 amino acids. This chain connects TRBV7-8 to TRBJ1-2; 7 nucleotides align to TRBD1. The receptor comes from a human donor in good health (CMV status not recorded). Some clones in this sample may be carry-over from other donors' samples. The sequenced sample consisted of PBMCs. In DNA form, the CDR3 reads TGTGCCAGCAGCTTAGGGACAGGAGTTCTCGCCTTGTATGGCTACACCTTC. Its protein product is CASSLGTGVLALYGYTF. Supplemented by reference TRBV7-8 and TRBJ1-2, the full variable domain reads GAGVSQSPRYKVAKRGQDVALRCDPISGHVSLFWYQQALGQGPEFLTYFQNEAQLDKSGLPSDRFFAERPEGSVSTLKIQRTQQEDSAVYLCASSLGTGVLALYGYTFGSGTRLTVV.